The 29 T cell receptor beta chains listed next were all sequenced from one sample in a study of T cell changes during pregnancy in multiple sclerosis. Libraries were prepared by immunoSEQ multiplex PCR; TCRdb keeps only in-frame clonotypes and omits some of them. The data hold 70,000 to 90,000 clones, with roughly 91% observed a single time. The sample in question was peripheral blood, obtained in the first trimester of pregnancy. These receptors were taken from a female donor with multiple sclerosis, enrolled in a pregnancy study.

The chain uses TRBV6-1 and TRBJ2-5, with D perhaps TRBD1 (6 bases). Germline V gene lookup returns CDR1 MNHNS and CDR2 SASEGT. V was clipped by 7 bases and J by 1 base, with 16 bases between them. The CDR3 extends over 15 amino acids. Here the CDR3 reads CASIPSRGRQETQYF. As DNA, the CDR3 is TGTGCCAGCATCCCAAGCAGGGGTCGCCAAGAGACCCAGTACTTC.

This chain links TRBV29-1 with TRBJ1-5, with 8 bases lining up with TRBD1. Germline V CDR1 and CDR2: SQVTM, ANQGSEA. CDR3 size: 13 residues. V dropped 4 bases and J dropped 6; count of bases not matched to a gene: 5. CDR3 in amino acids: CSVAGGNGQPQHF. The CDR3, as DNA: TGCAGCGTTGCAGGGGGCAATGGTCAGCCCCAGCATTTT. Filled out from reference TRBV29-1 and TRBJ1-5, the complete variable domain reads SAVISQKPSRDICQRGTSLTIQCQVDSQVTMMFWYRQQPGQSLTLIATANQGSEATYESGFVIDKFPISRPNLTFSTLTVSNMSPEDSSIYLCSVAGGNGQPQHFGDGTRLSIL.

V is TRBV13 and J is TRBJ2-7; 8 positions match TRBD1. The CDR3 consists of 17 residues. From germline, CDR1 is PRHDT and CDR2 FYEKMQ (reference sequence). Germline trimming cut 5 bases from V and 4 bases from J; bases unmatched to any gene: 16. CDR3 DNA: TGTGCCAGCAGCCAAAAGCTCCCCGGGACAGGCGGGTACGAGCAGTACTTC. The encoded protein is CASSQKLPGTGGYEQYF.

The chain couples TRBV27 to TRBJ1-3; D is unresolved. The V end was cut by 6 bases, the J end by 9 bases, with 24 bases between. This CDR3 spans 16 amino acids. Germline V CDR1 and CDR2: MNHEY, SMNVEV (reference sequence). CDR3 coding DNA: TGTGCCAGCAGCGCCCTTATAGGTTCCCAGACGGGCACCATATATTTT. This codes for CASSALIGSQTGTIYF.

V usage is TRBV27 and J usage is TRBJ1-5, with a tentative D call TRBD1 (5 bases). The V end was cut by 6 bases, the J end by 5 bases, with 14 bases between. The CDR3 consists of 14 residues. Germline assignment: CDR1 MNHEY and CDR2 SMNVEV (reference sequence). The CDR3 protein is CASSYQGGDQPQHF. CDR3 nucleotides: TGTGCCAGCAGCTATCAGGGAGGGGATCAGCCCCAGCATTTT.

The rearrangement uses TRBV15 and TRBJ1-5; D gene ambiguous. Germline V CDR1 and CDR2: LNHNV, YYDKDF (reference sequence). This CDR3 has 14 residues. V was clipped by 5 bases and J by 9 bases, with 17 bases between them. CDR3 sequence: CATSSNSSWWPQHF. CDR3 coding DNA: TGTGCCACCAGCTCCAACAGTTCGTGGTGGCCCCAGCATTTT.

J is TRBJ2-3 and V is TRBV18; 10 nucleotides line up with TRBD2. Unmatched junction bases numbered 16, after V lost 3 bases and J lost 4 bases. The CDR3 is made up of 19 amino acids. CDR1 and CDR2 (germline): KGHSH, LQKENI. The CDR3 sequence: CASSPAKKLAGGAPDTQYF. The CDR3 coding sequence is TGTGCCAGCTCACCGGCGAAAAAATTAGCGGGGGGAGCTCCAGATACGCAGTATTTT.

The chain carries TRBV25-1 and TRBJ2-2, with TRBD2 matching over 7 bases. This CDR3 comprises 16 residues. The V segment lost 3 bases and the J segment 5 bases; nucleotides outside the gene matches: 9. The V gene's germline CDR1 is MGHDK and CDR2 SYGVNS. Here the CDR3 reads CASSDWGGRGTGELFF. In DNA, the CDR3 is TGTGCCAGCAGTGATTGGGGGGGTAGAGGGACCGGGGAGCTGTTTTTT.

This chain joins TRBV6-1 and TRBJ2-2; D call uncertain. The CDR3 totals 15 residues. With 4 bases removed from V and 4 bases from J, the gap between germline ends came to 13 bases. CDR1 MNHNS and CDR2 SASEGT come from the germline V gene. The CDR3 sequence: CASSGAGRFTGELFF. The CDR3 nucleotides read TGTGCCAGCAGTGGGGCAGGCCGATTCACCGGGGAGCTGTTTTTT.

J is TRBJ2-7 and V is TRBV6-5; 11 bases agree with TRBD1. This CDR3 has 14 residues. The V segment lost 7 bases and the J segment 4 bases; nucleotides outside the gene matches: 6. Germline loops: CDR1 MNHEY, CDR2 SVGAGI. The CDR3: CASTPGQGVYEQYF. The DNA of the CDR3 is TGTGCCAGCACTCCGGGACAGGGGGTTTACGAGCAGTACTTC.

This sequence joins TRBV2 and TRBJ2-1, with 9 bases identical to TRBD2. Germline CDR1 is SNHLY and CDR2 is FYNNEI. The CDR3 covers 14 residues. V lost 6 bases and J lost 8; bases outside the gene matches: 8. The CDR3 DNA sequence: TGTGCCAGCAGGTGGCGGGGGGGCGGGGATGAGCAGTTCTTC. This gives the protein CASRWRGGGDEQFF.

V and J are TRBV7-2 and TRBJ2-3; D uncertain. Germline lookup yields CDR1 SGHTA and CDR2 FQGNSA. The ends were cut back, 1 base at V and 0 bases at J, with 5 bases in the middle. The CDR3 totals 14 residues. The CDR3 DNA sequence: TGTGCCAGCAGCTTAGTCGGTAGCACAGATACGCAGTATTTT. It specifies CASSLVGSTDTQYF.

This rearrangement joins TRBV5-4 to TRBJ1-1; TRBD1 agrees at 8 bases. CDR3 length: 14 amino acids. The trim removed 4 bases at V and 4 bases at J, leaving 6 bases unmatched. Germline V gene sequence: CDR1 SGHNT, CDR2 YYREEE (reference sequence). Here the CDR3 DNA reads TGTGCCAGCAGCATACAGGGGGTTGGCACTGAAGCTTTCTTT. Translating gives CASSIQGVGTEAFF.

J is TRBJ2-7 and V is TRBV6-1; 7 nucleotides line up with TRBD1. Trimming took 3 bases from V and 5 from J; bases not matched to a gene: 4. The CDR3 contains 13 residues. Per the germline V gene, CDR1 is MNHNS and CDR2 is SASEGT. CDR3 sequence reads: CASSDGTANEQYF. In DNA, the CDR3 is TGTGCCAGCAGTGACGGGACAGCCAACGAGCAGTACTTC.

This rearrangement joins TRBV14 to TRBJ1-2; D uncertain. CDR3 length: 13 residues. V shed 5 bases and J shed 7 bases, with 14 bases lying between them. Germline-derived CDR1 and CDR2 are SGHDN and FVKESK. As DNA, the CDR3 is TGTGCCAGCAGCGCGAAGATCGGAGGTGGCTACACCTTC. It specifies CASSAKIGGGYTF.

The chain is built from TRBV7-2 and TRBJ2-2; D is unresolved. The CDR3 contains 16 residues. V was clipped by 7 bases and J by 1 base, with 16 bases between them. The germline gives CDR1 SGHTA, CDR2 FQGNSA. The CDR3 is CASTTRLSENTGELFF. The DNA of the CDR3 is TGTGCCAGCACCACCCGGCTCAGCGAGAACACCGGGGAGCTGTTTTTT.

This chain connects TRBV27 to TRBJ2-3; maybe TRBD1 (5 bases). The CDR3 is 15 amino acids. Germline V gives CDR1 MNHEY, CDR2 SMNVEV (reference sequence). Trimming stripped 5 bases from V and 3 bases from J, with 15 bases between. CDR3 region: CASSKRQSTTDTQYF. The CDR3 DNA follows: TGTGCCAGCAGTAAACGACAGAGTACGACAGATACGCAGTATTTT.

The chain uses TRBV10-2 and TRBJ1-1, with 7 bases identical to TRBD1. The length of the CDR3 is 15 residues. Losses at the gene ends were 4 bases for V and 4 bases for J; bases not matched to a gene: 9. Germline V lookup: CDR1 WSHSY, CDR2 SAAADI. The CDR3 DNA is TGCGCCAGCAGTGGTAAGGGGGCGGGGAGCACTGAAGCTTTCTTT. It codes for CASSGKGAGSTEAFF.

The CDR3 reads CASSLRGNTEAFF. The DNA of the CDR3 is TGTGCCAGCAGCTTGAGGGGGAACACTGAAGCTTTCTTT. The chain has TRBV5-5 and TRBJ1-1; possibly TRBD1 for D (5 bases). V was shortened by 1 base and J by 1 base, with 5 bases between the two germline ends. Looked up from germline, CDR1 is SGHKS and CDR2 is YYEKEE (reference sequence). This CDR3 has 13 amino acids.

V and J are TRBV6-1 and TRBJ2-2; D may be TRBD2 (6 bases). This CDR3 spans 13 amino acids. Germline lookup yields CDR1 MNHNS and CDR2 SASEGT. Trimming shortened V by 4 bases and J by 4 bases, and 7 bases separated the two germline ends. The CDR3 reads CASSVGLTGELFF. The CDR3 DNA is TGTGCCAGCAGTGTGGGACTCACCGGGGAGCTGTTTTTT.

The CDR3 spells CAVRQGDTQYF. Here the CDR3 DNA reads TGTGCCGTCCGACAGGGCGATACGCAGTATTTT. The gene calls are TRBV6-5 and TRBJ2-3; 7 bases are shared with TRBD1. V was clipped by 11 bases and J by 6 bases; unmatched bases: 5. Germline values: CDR1 MNHEY, CDR2 SVGAGI. The CDR3 has 11 residues.

The CDR3 region has the DNA TGTGCCAGCAGCACCAAGGCGTGGAGGGGCTTGGGGACTGAAGCTTTCTTT. Translation gives CASSTKAWRGLGTEAFF. The rearrangement joins TRBV21-1 to TRBJ1-1. TRBV21-1 corresponds to a pseudogene. There are 17 residues in the CDR3.

The V and J genes are TRBV30 and TRBJ2-3; D may be TRBD1 (6 bases). Per the germline V gene, CDR1 is GTSNPN and CDR2 is SVGIG (reference sequence). V gave up 0 bases and J gave up 0 bases, with 22 bases separating them. This CDR3 is built from 19 residues. The CDR3 region is CAWSVAGAVPENSTDTQYF. In nucleotides, the CDR3 is TGTGCCTGGAGTGTAGCAGGGGCAGTACCGGAAAATAGCACAGATACGCAGTATTTT.

This chain links TRBV7-3 with TRBJ1-5; tentatively, D is TRBD1 (5 bases). CDR1 and CDR2 (germline): SGHTA, FQGTGA. The ends were cut back, 1 base at V and 3 bases at J, with 19 bases in the middle. This CDR3 spans 18 amino acids. The DNA for the CDR3 is TGTGCCAGCAGCTTAAGAGGCTCGCCGGGGGTTTTCAATCAGCCCCAGCATTTT. It translates to CASSLRGSPGVFNQPQHF.

This chain connects TRBV9 to TRBJ2-2; 8 bases agree with TRBD2. With V trimmed by 1 base and J by 1 base, 0 bases remained unmatched. Germline V lookup: CDR1 SGDLS, CDR2 YYNGEE. The CDR3 length is 15 residues. The CDR3 coding sequence is TGTGCCAGCAGCGTAACTAGCGGGAACACCGGGGAGCTGTTTTTT. Amino acids: CASSVTSGNTGELFF.

The chain recombines TRBV15 with TRBJ2-7; TRBD2 agrees at 12 bases. The CDR3 runs 13 residues. V shed 6 bases and J 5 bases; nucleotides not matched to a gene: 2. The germline CDR1 and CDR2 sequences are LNHNV and YYDKDF (reference sequence). DNA of the CDR3: TGTGCCACCAGGGCTAGCGGGAGGGACGAGCAGTACTTC. This sequence encodes CATRASGRDEQYF. The full variable domain, its missing parts supplied by reference TRBV15 and TRBJ2-7, is DAMVIQNPRYQVTQFGKPVTLSCSQTLNHNVMYWYQQKSSQAPKLLFHYYDKDFNNEADTPDNFQSRRPNTSFCFLDIRSPGLGDTAMYLCATRASGRDEQYFGPGTRLTVT.

The CDR3 DNA sequence: TGTGCCAGCAGTTTACTCGGGACAGGTTTGAACACTGAAGCTTTCTTT. Translating gives CASSLLGTGLNTEAFF. This chain connects TRBV27 to TRBJ1-1, with 8 bases that match TRBD1. Germline V gene data show CDR1 as MNHEY and CDR2 as SMNVEV (reference sequence). The junction had 5 bases not matched to a gene; V was cut back by 2 bases and J by 0 bases. The length of the CDR3 is 16 residues.

CDR3 region: CASREGQGPYGYTF. In nucleotides, the CDR3 is TGTGCCAGCAGGGAAGGACAGGGTCCGTATGGCTACACCTTC. This chain uses TRBV4-2 with TRBJ1-2, with TRBD1 matching 8 bases. Per germline, CDR1 LGHNA and CDR2 YNFKEQ. There are 14 residues in the CDR3. V shed 6 bases and J 5 bases; nucleotides not matched to a gene: 8.

This clone was seen just once. CDR3 bases: TGTGCCAGTAGTACCCGGGACAGCGGGCTCTATGGCTACACCTTC. Protein product: CASSTRDSGLYGYTF. The chain uses TRBV19 and TRBJ1-2, with 7 bases that match TRBD1. V gave up 4 bases and J gave up 4 bases; unmatched junction bases: 9. There are 15 residues in the CDR3. Germline V gene sequence: CDR1 LNHDA, CDR2 SQIVND (reference sequence).